The 26 T cell receptor beta chains presented below share a single source sample, sequenced in a study of cytomegalovirus exposure and HLA in healthy donors. 13 Jbeta primers and 60 Vbeta primers were used for the PCR. TCRdb's copy holds only in-frame clones and misses some; the assay was immunoSEQ multiplex PCR. The sample has 95,000 to 150,000 clones; roughly 80% are singletons. Sequenced input: PBMCs. These receptor sequences come from a woman aged 35 to 49 in good health and CMV-seropositive.

The chain uses TRBV19 and TRBJ1-1; D is ambiguous. Germline CDR1 LNHDA, CDR2 SQIVND (reference sequence). The length of the CDR3 is 15 residues. Trimming removed 7 bases at V and 0 bases at J, with 15 bases between. CDR3 loop: CASTNGVRLNTEAFF. In nucleotides, the CDR3 is TGTGCCAGTACCAATGGAGTACGGTTGAACACTGAAGCTTTCTTT.

Of note for this clone: A read error may produce the germline difference seen at one junction end. The chain recombines TRBV9 with TRBJ1-1; the D is unclear. The germline CDR1 and CDR2 sequences are SGDLS and YYNGEE. This CDR3 is built from 11 residues. This CDR3 reads CASSTDTEAFF. As DNA, the CDR3 is TGTGCCAGCAGCACCGACACCGAAGCTTTCTTT.

This clone was counted between two and nine times. One end of the junction does not line up with germline, which may come from a read error. J is TRBJ1-4 and V is TRBV10-3; D call uncertain. The germline CDR1 and CDR2 sequences are ENHRY and SYGVKD. CDR3 size: 13 residues. The CDR3 DNA follows: TGTGCCATCAGTGAGTCGACTAGTGAAAAACTGTTTTTT. This gives the protein CAISESTSEKLFF.

The chain carries TRBV5-5 and TRBJ2-1; weak D call: TRBD2 (5 bases). Germline-derived CDR1 and CDR2 are SGHKS and YYEKEE (reference sequence). V lost 0 bases and J lost 7, with 8 bases in between. The CDR3 extends over 13 amino acids. CDR3 amino acids: CASSLGERNEQFF. CDR3 DNA sequence: TGTGCCAGCAGCTTGGGGGAGAGGAATGAGCAGTTCTTC.

The chain has TRBV19 and TRBJ1-2; 8 bases fit TRBD1. The CDR3 is made up of 13 amino acids. Trimming cost V 5 bases and J 4 bases; bases outside gene matches: 3. Germline V CDR1 and CDR2: LNHDA, SQIVND (reference sequence). The CDR3: CASSPTGVYGYTF. DNA for the CDR3: TGTGCCAGTAGTCCGACAGGGGTCTATGGCTACACCTTC.

The chain joins TRBV4-1 to TRBJ2-5; TRBD2 aligns across 11 bases. Losses at the gene ends were 1 base for V and 2 bases for J; bases not matched to a gene: 0. This CDR3 has 15 amino acids. CDR1 is MGHRA and CDR2 is YSYEKL in the germline V gene. As DNA, the CDR3 is TGCGCCAGCAGCCAAGTAGCGGGAGGGCAAGAGACCCAGTACTTC. Amino acid sequence: CASSQVAGGQETQYF.

The chain couples TRBV27 to TRBJ1-2; D is possibly TRBD1 (5 bases). In germline, CDR1 is MNHEY, CDR2 SMNVEV (reference sequence). CDR3 length: 17 amino acids. The V gene lost 4 bases and the J gene lost 3 bases, with 21 bases spanning the gap. This CDR3 reads CASSSFLTATLDYGYTF. In DNA, the CDR3 is TGTGCCAGCAGTTCATTTTTGACAGCAACACTCGACTATGGCTACACCTTC.

The rearrangement links TRBV9 to TRBJ2-2, with D unresolved. The CDR3 spans 14 residues. V lost 0 bases and J 6 bases, leaving 9 bases between the germline ends. Germline V CDR1 and CDR2: SGDLS, YYNGEE. CDR3 nucleotide sequence: TGTGCCAGCAGCGTAGGTACCCCGGCCGGGGAGCTGTTTTTT. This gives the protein CASSVGTPAGELFF. Based on the CDR3 plus reference TRBV9 and TRBJ2-2, the full variable domain is DSGVTQTPKHLITATGQRVTLRCSPRSGDLSVYWYQQSLDQGLQFLIQYYNGEERAKGNILERFSAQQFPDLHSELNLSSLELGDSALYFCASSVGTPAGELFFGEGSRLTVL.

This clone was detected a few times. The chain combines TRBV27 with TRBJ1-3; D gene unclear. Trimming stripped 5 bases from V and 3 bases from J, with 8 bases between. This CDR3 spans 13 amino acids. Germline V gene lookup returns CDR1 MNHEY and CDR2 SMNVEV (reference sequence). CDR3 sequence (DNA): TGTGCCAGCAGTCCCCACAGTGGAAACACCATATATTTT. This gives the protein CASSPHSGNTIYF.

The chain employs TRBV19 and TRBJ1-4, with D maybe TRBD1 (5 bases). CDR3 length equals 15 residues. Trimming cost V 3 bases and J 3 bases, with 11 bases left between them. CDR1 is LNHDA and CDR2 is SQIVND in the germline V gene (reference sequence). CDR3 region: CASSIGQGANEKLFF. The DNA for the CDR3 is TGTGCCAGTAGTATCGGCCAGGGTGCTAATGAAAAACTGTTTTTT.

V usage is TRBV13 and J usage is TRBJ2-1; a weak D match, TRBD1 (5 bases). The germline V and J ends were trimmed by 0 bases and 5 bases, with 8 bases remaining between them. CDR1 and CDR2 from the germline V gene are PRHDT and FYEKMQ (reference sequence). The CDR3 has 14 amino acids. The CDR3 region is CASSLGAGNNEQFF. The DNA of the CDR3 is TGTGCCAGCAGCTTAGGGGCAGGGAACAATGAGCAGTTCTTC.

This chain joins TRBV11-2 and TRBJ2-7; 8 nucleotides match TRBD1. There are 15 residues in the CDR3. V lost 5 bases, J lost 5 bases, and 11 bases stayed unmatched. Germline assignment: CDR1 SGHAT and CDR2 FQNNGV. The DNA of the CDR3 is TGTGCCAGCAGCCCAAAGGACAGGGTGGGCGACGAGCAGTACTTC. Translating it yields CASSPKDRVGDEQYF.

The chain carries TRBV5-1 and TRBJ1-1, with a tentative D call TRBD1 (6 bases). V was trimmed by 1 base and J by 2 bases, leaving 12 bases between them. The germline V gene encodes CDR1 SGHRS and CDR2 YFSETQ. This CDR3 is built from 15 residues. The CDR3 nucleotides are TGCGCCAGCAGCTTGACCCGAGGGGGAAACACTGAAGCTTTCTTT. Translation: CASSLTRGGNTEAFF.

The rearrangement uses TRBV9 and TRBJ2-1; D is unresolved. There are 13 residues in the CDR3. Germline V gene data show CDR1 as SGDLS and CDR2 as YYNGEE. The V end was cut by 0 bases, the J end by 7 bases, with 8 bases between. CDR3 in DNA: TGTGCCAGCAGCGTAGTGGCCAAGAATGAGCAGTTCTTC. Translating gives CASSVVAKNEQFF. Using reference TRBV9 and TRBJ2-1 for the parts outside the CDR3, the full variable domain is DSGVTQTPKHLITATGQRVTLRCSPRSGDLSVYWYQQSLDQGLQFLIQYYNGEERAKGNILERFSAQQFPDLHSELNLSSLELGDSALYFCASSVVAKNEQFFGPGTRLTVL.

V usage is TRBV28 and J usage is TRBJ2-7, with 9 positions matching TRBD1. Germline V CDR1 and CDR2: MDHEN, SYDVKM. Trimming took 4 bases from V and 0 from J; bases not matched to a gene: 10. This CDR3 comprises 17 residues. CDR3 sequence: CASSSLGQGRFSYEQYF. The CDR3 region has the DNA TGTGCCAGCAGTTCCCTTGGACAGGGGAGATTCTCCTACGAGCAGTACTTC. Supplemented by reference TRBV28 and TRBJ2-7, the full variable domain reads DVKVTQSSRYLVKRTGEKVFLECVQDMDHENMFWYRQDPGLGLRLIYFSYDVKMKEKGDIPEGYSVSREKKERFSLILESASTNQTSMYLCASSSLGQGRFSYEQYFGPGTRLTVT.

The chain carries TRBV6-5 and TRBJ1-1, with D maybe TRBD1 (6 bases). The CDR3 is made up of 11 amino acids. Trimming removed 2 bases from V and 11 bases from J, with 9 bases in between. Germline V gives CDR1 MNHEY, CDR2 SVGAGI. The chain's CDR3 is CASSYSDRAFF. The CDR3 DNA sequence: TGTGCCAGCAGTTACAGCGACAGGGCTTTCTTT.

As regards this clone: The same CDR3 also results from other DNA sequences found in this sample. The DNA of the CDR3 is TGTGCCAGCAGTTCGTCGTACGAGCAGTACTTC. Residues: CASSSSYEQYF. This chain uses TRBV27 with TRBJ2-7; D gene ambiguous. The CDR3 runs 11 residues. Germline loops: CDR1 MNHEY, CDR2 SMNVEV (reference sequence). V was pared by 4 bases and J by 4 bases, with 5 bases between.

The chain recombines TRBV28 with TRBJ1-2; 7 bases line up with TRBD1. The CDR3 loop spans 13 amino acids. Trimming cost V 6 bases and J 4 bases; bases outside gene matches: 5. Looked up from germline, CDR1 is MDHEN and CDR2 is SYDVKM. The CDR3 reads CASSDRVSYGYTF. DNA for the CDR3: TGTGCCAGCAGCGACAGGGTGAGCTATGGCTACACCTTC.

This chain links TRBV19 with TRBJ1-5, with 9 bases aligning to TRBD1. The CDR3 loop spans 15 amino acids. Germline V lookup: CDR1 LNHDA, CDR2 SQIVND (reference sequence). J lost 6 bases, V lost 5 bases, and 8 bases had no gene match. Here the CDR3 reads CASSGTQGAGQPQHF. CDR3 nucleotides: TGTGCCAGTAGTGGGACACAGGGGGCAGGTCAGCCCCAGCATTTT.

The chain is built from TRBV5-6 and TRBJ2-1; D is uncertain. The CDR3 covers 13 residues. Trimming removed 0 bases from V and 5 bases from J, with 6 bases in between. Germline V gene sequence: CDR1 SGHDT, CDR2 YYEEEE. Here the CDR3 reads CASSLAHNNEQFF. CDR3 DNA: TGTGCCAGCAGCTTGGCTCACAACAATGAGCAGTTCTTC.

CDR3 in amino acids: CASRLKGGGPNEQFF. DNA of the CDR3: TGCGCCAGCAGGTTGAAAGGCGGGGGACCTAATGAGCAGTTCTTC. The J gene is TRBJ2-1, the V gene TRBV5-1, with TRBD2 identical over 7 bases. V lost 5 bases to trimming and J lost 7 bases; unmatched junction nucleotides: 12. The V gene's germline CDR1 is SGHRS and CDR2 YFSETQ. The CDR3 length is 15 residues.

J is TRBJ1-1 and V is TRBV7-9, with D possibly TRBD1 on 6 matching bases. CDR3 length equals 19 residues. V lost 5 bases and J 0 bases, leaving 25 bases between the germline ends. The germline gives CDR1 SEHNR, CDR2 FQNEAQ (reference sequence). CDR3 in DNA: TGTGCCAGCAGCCCAAAGAGGGACACCGGGTTGGGCCTGAACACTGAAGCTTTCTTT. Translating gives CASSPKRDTGLGLNTEAFF.

The rearrangement uses TRBV5-1 and TRBJ2-5; 10 positions agree with TRBD2. CDR3 length: 16 amino acids. The junction had 4 bases not matched to a gene; V was cut back by 0 bases and J by 2 bases. The germline CDR1 and CDR2 sequences are SGHRS and YFSETQ. The CDR3 loop is CASSLGGLANQETQYF. DNA for the CDR3: TGCGCCAGCAGCTTGGGGGGACTAGCGAATCAAGAGACCCAGTACTTC.

The chain couples TRBV28 to TRBJ2-6, with 12 bases fitting TRBD2. This CDR3 is built from 20 residues. Losses at the gene ends were 5 bases for V and 1 base for J; bases not matched to a gene: 12. The germline gives CDR1 MDHEN, CDR2 SYDVKM. The CDR3 DNA is TGTGCCAGCAGTCTCCTCACTAGCGGGAGGTCGCAATCTGGGGCCAACGTCCTGACTTTC. Protein product: CASSLLTSGRSQSGANVLTF.

The rearrangement uses TRBV5-6 and TRBJ2-3; D remains ambiguous. The CDR3 has 13 amino acids. The V gene lost 4 bases and the J gene lost 0 bases, with 6 bases spanning the gap. CDR1 and CDR2 (germline): SGHDT, YYEEEE. CDR3 nucleotides: TGTGCCAGCAGCGGTACTAGCACAGATACGCAGTATTTT. It is translated as CASSGTSTDTQYF.

The J gene is TRBJ1-5, the V gene TRBV27; no clear D gene. CDR1 is MNHEY and CDR2 is SMNVEV in the germline V gene (reference sequence). The CDR3 has 15 residues. V was shortened by 2 bases and J by 1 base, with 9 bases between the two germline ends. The CDR3, as DNA: TGTGCCAGCAGTTTAGCAGGTTGGAGCAATCAGCCCCAGCATTTT. As protein: CASSLAGWSNQPQHF.